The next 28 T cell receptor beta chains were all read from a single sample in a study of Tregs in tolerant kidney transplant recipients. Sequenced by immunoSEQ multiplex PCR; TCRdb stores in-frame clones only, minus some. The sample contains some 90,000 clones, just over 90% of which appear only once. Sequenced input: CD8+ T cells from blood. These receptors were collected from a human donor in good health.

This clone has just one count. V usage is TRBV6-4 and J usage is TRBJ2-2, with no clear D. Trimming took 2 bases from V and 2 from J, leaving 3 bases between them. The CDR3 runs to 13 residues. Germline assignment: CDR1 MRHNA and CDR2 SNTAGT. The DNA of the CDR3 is TGTGCCAGCAGTGACAAAAACACCGGGGAGCTGTTTTTT. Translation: CASSDKNTGELFF.

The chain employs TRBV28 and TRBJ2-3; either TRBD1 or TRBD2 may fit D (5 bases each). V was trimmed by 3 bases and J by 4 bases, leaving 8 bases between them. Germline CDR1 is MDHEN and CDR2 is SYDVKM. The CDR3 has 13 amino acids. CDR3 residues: CASSFRGPDTQYF. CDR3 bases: TGTGCCAGCAGTTTCCGGGGACCAGATACGCAGTATTTT.

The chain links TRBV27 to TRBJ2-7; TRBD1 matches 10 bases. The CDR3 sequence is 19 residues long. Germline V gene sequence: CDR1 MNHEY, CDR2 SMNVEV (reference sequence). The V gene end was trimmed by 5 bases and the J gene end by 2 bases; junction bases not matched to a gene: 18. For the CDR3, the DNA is TGTGCCAGCAGTATACTTACCGGGACAGGGGCCCTCAGCCCCTACGAGCAGTACTTC. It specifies CASSILTGTGALSPYEQYF.

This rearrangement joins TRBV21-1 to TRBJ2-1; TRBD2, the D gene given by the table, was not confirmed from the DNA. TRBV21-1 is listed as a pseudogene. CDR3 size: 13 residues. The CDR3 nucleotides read TGTGCCAGCATTCCAACTGACTACAATGAGCAGTTCTTC. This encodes CASIPTDYNEQFF.

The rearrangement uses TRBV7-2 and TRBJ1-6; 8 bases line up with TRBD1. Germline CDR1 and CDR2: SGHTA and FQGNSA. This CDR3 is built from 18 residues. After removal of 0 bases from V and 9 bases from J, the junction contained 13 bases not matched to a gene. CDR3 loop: CASSLARRDRRRTSPLHF. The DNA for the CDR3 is TGTGCCAGCAGCTTAGCCCGAAGGGACAGGCGAAGAACTTCACCCCTCCACTTT.

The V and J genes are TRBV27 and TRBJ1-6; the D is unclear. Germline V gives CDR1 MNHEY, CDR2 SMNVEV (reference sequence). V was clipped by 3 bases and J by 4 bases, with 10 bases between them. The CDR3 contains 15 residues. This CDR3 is CASSLAQTYNSPLHF. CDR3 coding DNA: TGTGCCAGCAGTTTGGCCCAGACATATAATTCACCCCTCCACTTT.

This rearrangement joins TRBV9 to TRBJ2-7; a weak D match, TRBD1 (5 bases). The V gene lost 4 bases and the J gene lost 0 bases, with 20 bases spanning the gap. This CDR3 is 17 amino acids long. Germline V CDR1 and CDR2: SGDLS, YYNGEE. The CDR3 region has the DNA TGTGCCAGCAGCCCTAGGCTTAGGGCGCAGGGCTCCTACGAGCAGTACTTC. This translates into CASSPRLRAQGSYEQYF.

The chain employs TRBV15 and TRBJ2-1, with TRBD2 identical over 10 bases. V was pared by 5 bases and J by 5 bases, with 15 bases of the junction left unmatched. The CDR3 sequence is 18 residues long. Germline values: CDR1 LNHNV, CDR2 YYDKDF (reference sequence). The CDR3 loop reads CATSSEIRTSGNHNEQFF. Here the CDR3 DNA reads TGTGCCACCAGCTCAGAGATCAGAACTAGCGGGAACCACAATGAGCAGTTCTTC. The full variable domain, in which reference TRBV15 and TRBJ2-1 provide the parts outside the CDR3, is DAMVIQNPRYQVTQFGKPVTLSCSQTLNHNVMYWYQQKSSQAPKLLFHYYDKDFNNEADTPDNFQSRRPNTSFCFLDIRSPGLGDTAMYLCATSSEIRTSGNHNEQFFGPGTRLTVL.

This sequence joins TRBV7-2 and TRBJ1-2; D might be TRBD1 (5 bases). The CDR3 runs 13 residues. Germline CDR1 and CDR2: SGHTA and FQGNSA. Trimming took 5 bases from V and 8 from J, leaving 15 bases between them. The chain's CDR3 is CASSGWNRRGYTF. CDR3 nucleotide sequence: TGTGCCAGCAGCGGGTGGAACAGGCGGGGCTACACCTTC.

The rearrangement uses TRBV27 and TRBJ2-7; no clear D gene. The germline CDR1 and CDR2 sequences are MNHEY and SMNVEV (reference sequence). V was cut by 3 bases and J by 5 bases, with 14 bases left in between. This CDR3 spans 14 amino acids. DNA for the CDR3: TGTGCCAGCAGTTTTAACTTCCCACACGACGAGCAGTACTTC. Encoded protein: CASSFNFPHDEQYF.

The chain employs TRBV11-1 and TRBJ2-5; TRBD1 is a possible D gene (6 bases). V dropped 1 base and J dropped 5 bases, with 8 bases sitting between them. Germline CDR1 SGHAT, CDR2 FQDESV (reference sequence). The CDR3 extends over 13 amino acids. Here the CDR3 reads CASSLGGLETQYF. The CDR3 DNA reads TGTGCCAGCAGCTTAGGGGGGCTTGAGACCCAGTACTTC.

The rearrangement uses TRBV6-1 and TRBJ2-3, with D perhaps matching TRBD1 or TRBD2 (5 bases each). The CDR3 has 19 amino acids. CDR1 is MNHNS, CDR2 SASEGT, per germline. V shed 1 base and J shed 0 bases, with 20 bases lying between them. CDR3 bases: TGTGCCAGCAGTGAAGAGGCGCCGCAGGGAGAGGAGAGCACAGATACGCAGTATTTT. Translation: CASSEEAPQGEESTDTQYF.

The chain's CDR3 is CASSTGDRRVAEAFF. DNA of the CDR3: TGTGCCAGTAGTACCGGAGACAGGCGGGTCGCTGAAGCTTTCTTT. This chain connects TRBV19 to TRBJ1-1, with a weak D call TRBD1 (6 bases). Germline CDR1 LNHDA, CDR2 SQIVND (reference sequence). There are 15 residues in the CDR3. V was shortened by 4 bases and J by 6 bases, with 18 bases between the two germline ends.

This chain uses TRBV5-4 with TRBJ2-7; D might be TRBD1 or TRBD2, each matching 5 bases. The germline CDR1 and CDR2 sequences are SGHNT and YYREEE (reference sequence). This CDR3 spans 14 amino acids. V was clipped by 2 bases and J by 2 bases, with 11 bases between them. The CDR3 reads CASSLRDGPYEQYF. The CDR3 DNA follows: TGTGCCAGCAGCTTAAGGGACGGTCCCTACGAGCAGTACTTC. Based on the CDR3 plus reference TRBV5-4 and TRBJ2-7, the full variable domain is ETGVTQSPTHLIKTRGQQVTLRCSSQSGHNTVSWYQQALGQGPQFIFQYYREEENGRGNFPPRFSGLQFPNYSSELNVNALELDDSALYLCASSLRDGPYEQYFGPGTRLTVT.

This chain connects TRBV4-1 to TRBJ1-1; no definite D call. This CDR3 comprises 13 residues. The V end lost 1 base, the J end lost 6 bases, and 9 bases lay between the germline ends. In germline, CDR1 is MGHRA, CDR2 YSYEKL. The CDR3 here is CASSQVGEAEAFF. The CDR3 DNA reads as TGCGCCAGCAGCCAAGTTGGGGAAGCTGAAGCTTTCTTT.

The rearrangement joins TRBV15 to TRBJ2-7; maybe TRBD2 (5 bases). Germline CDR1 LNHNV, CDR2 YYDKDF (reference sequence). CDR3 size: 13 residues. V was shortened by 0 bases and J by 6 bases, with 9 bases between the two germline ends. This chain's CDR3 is CATSRDKRSEQYF. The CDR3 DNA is TGTGCCACCAGCAGAGATAAGCGGTCCGAGCAGTACTTC.

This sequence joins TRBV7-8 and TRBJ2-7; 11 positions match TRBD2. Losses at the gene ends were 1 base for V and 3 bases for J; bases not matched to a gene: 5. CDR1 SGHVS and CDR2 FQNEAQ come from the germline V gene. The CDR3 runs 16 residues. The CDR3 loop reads CASSLETSGEYYEQYF. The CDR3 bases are TGTGCCAGCAGCTTAGAGACTAGCGGGGAATACTACGAGCAGTACTTC.

The CDR3 DNA follows: TGTGCCAGCAGCGCCGGACAGGGGGTCTCCTACGAGCAGTACTTC. It codes for CASSAGQGVSYEQYF. The V call is TRBV9, the J call TRBJ2-7; TRBD1 matches at 10 bases. V gave up 3 bases and J gave up 0 bases; unmatched junction bases: 3. Per the germline V gene, CDR1 is SGDLS and CDR2 is YYNGEE. The CDR3 has 15 residues.

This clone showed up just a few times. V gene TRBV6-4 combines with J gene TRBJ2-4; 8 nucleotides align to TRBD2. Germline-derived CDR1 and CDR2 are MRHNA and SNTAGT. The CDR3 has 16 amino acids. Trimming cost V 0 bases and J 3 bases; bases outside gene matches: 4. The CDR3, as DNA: TGTGCCAGCAGTGACTCAGCGGGGGAAGGCAAAAACATTCAGTACTTC. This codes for CASSDSAGEGKNIQYF.

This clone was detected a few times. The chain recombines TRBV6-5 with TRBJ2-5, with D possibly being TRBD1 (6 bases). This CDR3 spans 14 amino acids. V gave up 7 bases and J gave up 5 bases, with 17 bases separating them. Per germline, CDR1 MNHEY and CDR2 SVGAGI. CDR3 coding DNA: TGTGCCAGCACCTCCTTCTACAGGGCGGAGACCCAGTACTTC. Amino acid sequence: CASTSFYRAETQYF.

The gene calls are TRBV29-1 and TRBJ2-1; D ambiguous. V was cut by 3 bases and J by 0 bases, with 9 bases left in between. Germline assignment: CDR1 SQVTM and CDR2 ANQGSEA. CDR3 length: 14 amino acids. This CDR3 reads CSVDDFYSYNEQFF. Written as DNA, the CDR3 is TGCAGCGTTGACGACTTCTACTCCTACAATGAGCAGTTCTTC.

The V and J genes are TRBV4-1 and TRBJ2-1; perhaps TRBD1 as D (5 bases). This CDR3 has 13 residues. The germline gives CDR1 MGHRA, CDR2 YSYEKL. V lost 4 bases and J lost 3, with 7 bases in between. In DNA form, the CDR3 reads TGCGCCAGCAGCCCGGACAACTACAATGAGCAGTTCTTC. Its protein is CASSPDNYNEQFF.

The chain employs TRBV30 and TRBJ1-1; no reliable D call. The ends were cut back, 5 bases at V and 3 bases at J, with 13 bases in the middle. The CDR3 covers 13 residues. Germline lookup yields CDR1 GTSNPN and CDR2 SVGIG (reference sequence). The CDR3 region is CAWSLGPDTEAFF. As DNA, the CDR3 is TGTGCCTGGTCTTTGGGTCCGGACACTGAAGCTTTCTTT.

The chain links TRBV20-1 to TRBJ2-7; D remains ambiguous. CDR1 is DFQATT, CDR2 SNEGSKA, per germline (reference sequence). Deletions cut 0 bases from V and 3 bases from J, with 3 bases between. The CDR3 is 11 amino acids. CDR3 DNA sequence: TGCAGTGCTAGAGAGGACTACGAGCAGTACTTC. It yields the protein CSAREDYEQYF.

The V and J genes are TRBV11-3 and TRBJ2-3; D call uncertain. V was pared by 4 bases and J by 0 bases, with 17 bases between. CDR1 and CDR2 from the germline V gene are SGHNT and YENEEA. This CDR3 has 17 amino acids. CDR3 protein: CASSSGSFGPSTDTQYF. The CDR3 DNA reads TGTGCCAGCAGCTCCGGTAGCTTCGGCCCTAGCACAGATACGCAGTATTTT.

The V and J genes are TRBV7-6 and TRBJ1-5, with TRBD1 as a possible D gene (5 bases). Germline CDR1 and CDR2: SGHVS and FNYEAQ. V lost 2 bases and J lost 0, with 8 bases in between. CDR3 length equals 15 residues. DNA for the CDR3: TGTGCCAGCAGCTTATGGGGGGATAGCAATCAGCCCCAGCATTTT. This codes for CASSLWGDSNQPQHF.

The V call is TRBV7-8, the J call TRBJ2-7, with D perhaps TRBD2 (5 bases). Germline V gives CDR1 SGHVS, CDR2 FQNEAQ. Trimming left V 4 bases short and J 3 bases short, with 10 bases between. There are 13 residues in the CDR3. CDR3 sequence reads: CASSYLLVYEQYF. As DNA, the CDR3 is TGTGCCAGCAGCTACCTACTAGTCTACGAGCAGTACTTC. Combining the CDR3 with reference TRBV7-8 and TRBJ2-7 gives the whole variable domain GAGVSQSPRYKVAKRGQDVALRCDPISGHVSLFWYQQALGQGPEFLTYFQNEAQLDKSGLPSDRFFAERPEGSVSTLKIQRTQQEDSAVYLCASSYLLVYEQYFGPGTRLTVT.

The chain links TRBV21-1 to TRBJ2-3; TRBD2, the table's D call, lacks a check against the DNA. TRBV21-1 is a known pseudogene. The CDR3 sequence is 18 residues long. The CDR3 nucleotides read TGTGCCAGCAGCAGCCAAACGCGGCTAGCGGGACACACAGATACGCAGTATTTT. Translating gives CASSSQTRLAGHTDTQYF.